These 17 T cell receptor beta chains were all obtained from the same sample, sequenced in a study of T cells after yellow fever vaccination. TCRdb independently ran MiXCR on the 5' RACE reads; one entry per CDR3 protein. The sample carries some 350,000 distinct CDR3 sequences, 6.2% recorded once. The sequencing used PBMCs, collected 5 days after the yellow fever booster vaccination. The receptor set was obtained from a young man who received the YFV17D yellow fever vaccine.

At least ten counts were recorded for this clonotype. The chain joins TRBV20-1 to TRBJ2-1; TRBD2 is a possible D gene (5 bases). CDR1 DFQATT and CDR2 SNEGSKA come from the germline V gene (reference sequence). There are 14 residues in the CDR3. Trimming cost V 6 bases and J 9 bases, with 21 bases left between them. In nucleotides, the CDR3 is TGCAGTGCCCACCGTGCCGAGGCCCGGGGTGAGCAGTTCTTC. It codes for CSAHRAEARGEQFF.

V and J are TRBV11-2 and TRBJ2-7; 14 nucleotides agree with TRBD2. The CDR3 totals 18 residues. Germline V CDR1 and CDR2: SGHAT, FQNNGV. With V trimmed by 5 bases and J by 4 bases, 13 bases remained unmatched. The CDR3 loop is CASSASGLAGEVPYEQYF. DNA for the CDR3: TGTGCCAGCAGCGCCTCGGGACTAGCGGGAGAGGTACCGTACGAGCAGTACTTC. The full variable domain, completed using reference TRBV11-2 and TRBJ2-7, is EAGVAQSPRYKIIEKRQSVAFWCNPISGHATLYWYQQILGQGPKLLIQFQNNGVVDDSQLPKDRFSAERLKGVDSTLKIQPAKLEDSAVYLCASSASGLAGEVPYEQYFGPGTRLTVT.

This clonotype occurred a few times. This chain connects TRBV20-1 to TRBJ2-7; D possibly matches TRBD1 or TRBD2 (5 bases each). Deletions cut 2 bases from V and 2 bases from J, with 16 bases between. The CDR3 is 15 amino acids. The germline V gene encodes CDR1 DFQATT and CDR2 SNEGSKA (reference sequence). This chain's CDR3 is CSARPGTGRAYEQYF. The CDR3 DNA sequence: TGCAGTGCTAGACCCGGGACGGGCAGAGCCTACGAGCAGTACTTC.

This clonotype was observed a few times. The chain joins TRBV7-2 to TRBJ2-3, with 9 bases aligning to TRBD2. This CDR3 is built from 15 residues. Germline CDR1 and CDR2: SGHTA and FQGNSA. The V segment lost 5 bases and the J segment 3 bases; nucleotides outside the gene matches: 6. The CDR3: CASSAAGGPTDTQYF. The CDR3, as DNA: TGTGCCAGCAGCGCCGCGGGAGGGCCAACAGATACGCAGTATTTT.

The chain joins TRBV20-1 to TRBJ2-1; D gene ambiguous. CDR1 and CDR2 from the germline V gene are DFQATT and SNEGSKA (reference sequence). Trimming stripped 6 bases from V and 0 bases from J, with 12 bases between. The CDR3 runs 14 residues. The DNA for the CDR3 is TGCAGTGCAGCCTGGTTGTCCTCCTACAATGAGCAGTTCTTC. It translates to CSAAWLSSYNEQFF.

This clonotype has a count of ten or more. The CDR3 coding sequence is TGTGCCAGCAGCCCATACGACGTGGGGGCGCCCAATGAGCAGTTCTTC. Protein sequence: CASSPYDVGAPNEQFF. The J gene is TRBJ2-1, the V gene TRBV7-3, with D possibly TRBD1 on 6 matching bases. CDR1 and CDR2 from the germline V gene are SGHTA and FQGTGA. This CDR3 has 16 amino acids. V was cut by 5 bases and J by 6 bases, with 20 bases left in between.

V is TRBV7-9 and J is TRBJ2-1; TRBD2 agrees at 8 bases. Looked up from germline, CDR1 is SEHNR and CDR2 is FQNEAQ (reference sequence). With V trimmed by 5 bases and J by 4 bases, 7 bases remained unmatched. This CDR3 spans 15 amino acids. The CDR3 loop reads CASSRLAREYNEQFF. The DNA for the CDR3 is TGTGCCAGCAGCAGACTAGCGAGAGAATACAATGAGCAGTTCTTC.

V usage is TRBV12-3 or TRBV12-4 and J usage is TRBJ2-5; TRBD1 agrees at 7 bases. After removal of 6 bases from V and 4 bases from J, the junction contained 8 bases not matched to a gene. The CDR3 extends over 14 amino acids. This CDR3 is CASRPGTVGETQYF. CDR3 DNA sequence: TGTGCCAGCAGGCCTGGGACAGTCGGAGAGACCCAGTACTTC.

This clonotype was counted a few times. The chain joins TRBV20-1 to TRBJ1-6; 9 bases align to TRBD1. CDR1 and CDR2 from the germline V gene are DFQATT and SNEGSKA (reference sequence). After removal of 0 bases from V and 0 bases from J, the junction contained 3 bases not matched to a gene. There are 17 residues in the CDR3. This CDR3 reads CSARDEDRGSYNSPLHF. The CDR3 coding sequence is TGCAGTGCTAGAGATGAGGACAGGGGCTCCTATAATTCACCCCTCCACTTT.

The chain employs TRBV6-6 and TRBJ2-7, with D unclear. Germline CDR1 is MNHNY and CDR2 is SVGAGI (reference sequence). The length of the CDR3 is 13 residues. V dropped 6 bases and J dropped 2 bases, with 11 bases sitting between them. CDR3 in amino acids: CASRDQRPYEQYF. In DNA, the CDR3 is TGTGCCAGCAGGGATCAAAGGCCCTACGAGCAGTACTTC.

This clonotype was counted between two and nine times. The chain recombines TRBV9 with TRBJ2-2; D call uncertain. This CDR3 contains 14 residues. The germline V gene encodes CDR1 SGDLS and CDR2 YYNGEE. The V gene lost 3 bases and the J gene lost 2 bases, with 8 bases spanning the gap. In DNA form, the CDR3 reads TGTGCCAGCAGCGCCCGATTCAACACCGGGGAGCTGTTTTTT. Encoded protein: CASSARFNTGELFF.

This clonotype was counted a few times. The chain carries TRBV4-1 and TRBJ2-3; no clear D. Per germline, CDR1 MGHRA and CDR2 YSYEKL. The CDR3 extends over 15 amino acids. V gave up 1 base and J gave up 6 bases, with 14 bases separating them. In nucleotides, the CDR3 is TGCGCCAGCAGCCAAGTACGGCGGCTAGGGGATACGCAGTATTTT. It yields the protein CASSQVRRLGDTQYF.

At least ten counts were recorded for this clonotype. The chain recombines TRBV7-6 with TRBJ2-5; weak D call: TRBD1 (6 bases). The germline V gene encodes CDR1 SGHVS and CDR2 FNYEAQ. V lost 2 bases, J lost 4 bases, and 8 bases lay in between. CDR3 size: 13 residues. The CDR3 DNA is TGTGCCAGCAGCTTACTACAGGGAGAGACCCAGTACTTC. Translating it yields CASSLLQGETQYF.

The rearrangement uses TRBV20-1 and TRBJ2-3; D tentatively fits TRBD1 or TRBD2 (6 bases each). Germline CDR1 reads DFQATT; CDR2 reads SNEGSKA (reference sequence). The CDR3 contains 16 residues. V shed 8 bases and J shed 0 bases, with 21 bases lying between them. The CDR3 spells CSITVSGGLSTDTQYF. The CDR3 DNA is TGCAGTATTACGGTTTCCGGGGGCCTTAGCACAGATACGCAGTATTTT.

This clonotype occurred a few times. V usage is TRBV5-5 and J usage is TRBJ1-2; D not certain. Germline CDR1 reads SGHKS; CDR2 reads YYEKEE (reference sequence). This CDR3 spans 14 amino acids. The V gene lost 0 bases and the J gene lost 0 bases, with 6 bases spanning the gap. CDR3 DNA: TGTGCCAGCAGCTTGGTACAGACTAACTATGGCTACACCTTC. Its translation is CASSLVQTNYGYTF. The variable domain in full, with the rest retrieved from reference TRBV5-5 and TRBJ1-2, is DAGVTQSPTHLIKTRGQQVTLRCSPISGHKSVSWYQQVLGQGPQFIFQYYEKEERGRGNFPDRFSARQFPNYSSELNVNALLLGDSALYLCASSLVQTNYGYTFGSGTRLTVV.

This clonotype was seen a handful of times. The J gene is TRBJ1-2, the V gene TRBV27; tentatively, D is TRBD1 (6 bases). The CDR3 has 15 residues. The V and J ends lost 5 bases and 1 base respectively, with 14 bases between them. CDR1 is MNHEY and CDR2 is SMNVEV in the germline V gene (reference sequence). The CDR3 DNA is TGTGCCAGCAGTCCACTGGACAGCTTTAACTATGGCTACACCTTC. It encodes CASSPLDSFNYGYTF.

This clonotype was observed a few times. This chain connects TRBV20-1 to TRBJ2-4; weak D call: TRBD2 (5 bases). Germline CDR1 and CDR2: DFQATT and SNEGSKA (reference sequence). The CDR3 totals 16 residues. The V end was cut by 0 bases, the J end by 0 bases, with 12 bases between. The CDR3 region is CSARDEGGVAKNIQYF. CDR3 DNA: TGCAGTGCTAGAGACGAGGGCGGTGTAGCCAAAAACATTCAGTACTTC.